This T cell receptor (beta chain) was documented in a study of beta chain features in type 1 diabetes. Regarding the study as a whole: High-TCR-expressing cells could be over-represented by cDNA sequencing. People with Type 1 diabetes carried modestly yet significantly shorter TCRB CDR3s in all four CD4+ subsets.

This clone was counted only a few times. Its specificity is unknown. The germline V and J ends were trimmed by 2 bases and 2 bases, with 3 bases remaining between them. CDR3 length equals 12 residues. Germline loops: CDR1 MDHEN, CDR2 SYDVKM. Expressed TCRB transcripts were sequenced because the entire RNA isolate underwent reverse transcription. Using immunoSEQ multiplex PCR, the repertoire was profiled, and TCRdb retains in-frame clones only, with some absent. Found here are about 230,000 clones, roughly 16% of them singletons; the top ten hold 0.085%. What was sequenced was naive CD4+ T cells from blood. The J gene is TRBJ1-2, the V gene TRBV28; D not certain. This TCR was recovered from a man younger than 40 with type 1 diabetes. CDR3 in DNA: TGTGCCAGCAGTTTAGACAACTATGGCTACACCTTC. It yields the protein CASSLDNYGYTF.